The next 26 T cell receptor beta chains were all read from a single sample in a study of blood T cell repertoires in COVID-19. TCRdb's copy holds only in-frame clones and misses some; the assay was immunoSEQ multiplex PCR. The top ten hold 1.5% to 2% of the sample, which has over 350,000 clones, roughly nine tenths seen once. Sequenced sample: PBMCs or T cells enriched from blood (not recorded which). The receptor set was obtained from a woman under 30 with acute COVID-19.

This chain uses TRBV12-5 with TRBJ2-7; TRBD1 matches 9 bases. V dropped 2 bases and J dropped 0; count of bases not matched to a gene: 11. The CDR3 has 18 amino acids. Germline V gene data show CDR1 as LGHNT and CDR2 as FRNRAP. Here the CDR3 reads CASGLSGQGLSSSYEQYF. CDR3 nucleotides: TGTGCTAGTGGTTTGTCGGGACAGGGTCTTTCAAGCTCCTACGAGCAGTACTTC.

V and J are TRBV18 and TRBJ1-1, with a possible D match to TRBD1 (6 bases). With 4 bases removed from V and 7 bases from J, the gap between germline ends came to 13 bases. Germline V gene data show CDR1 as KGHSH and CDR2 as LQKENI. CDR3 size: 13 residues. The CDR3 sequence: CASSLVDSDEAFF. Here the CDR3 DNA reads TGTGCCAGCTCACTGGTGGACAGTGATGAAGCTTTCTTT.

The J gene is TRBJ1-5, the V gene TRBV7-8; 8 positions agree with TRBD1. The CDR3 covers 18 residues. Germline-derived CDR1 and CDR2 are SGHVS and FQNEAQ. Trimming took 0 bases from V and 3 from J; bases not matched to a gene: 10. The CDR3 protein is CASSLADWGTGYNQPQHF. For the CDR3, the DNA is TGTGCCAGCAGCTTAGCTGATTGGGGGACAGGATACAATCAGCCCCAGCATTTT.

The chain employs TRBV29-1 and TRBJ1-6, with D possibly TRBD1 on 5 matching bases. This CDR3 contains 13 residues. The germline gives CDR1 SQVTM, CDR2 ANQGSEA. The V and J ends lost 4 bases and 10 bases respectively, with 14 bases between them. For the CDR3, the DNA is TGCAGCGTTGGACAGACTCCCGGATCACCCCTCCACTTT. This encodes CSVGQTPGSPLHF.

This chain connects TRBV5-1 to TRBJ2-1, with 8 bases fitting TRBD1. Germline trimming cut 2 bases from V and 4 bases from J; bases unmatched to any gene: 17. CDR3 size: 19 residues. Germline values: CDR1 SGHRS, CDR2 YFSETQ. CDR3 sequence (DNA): TGCGCCAGCAGCTTAACCCTTCCCGGACAGGGAGGCCCTTACAATGAGCAGTTCTTC. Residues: CASSLTLPGQGGPYNEQFF.

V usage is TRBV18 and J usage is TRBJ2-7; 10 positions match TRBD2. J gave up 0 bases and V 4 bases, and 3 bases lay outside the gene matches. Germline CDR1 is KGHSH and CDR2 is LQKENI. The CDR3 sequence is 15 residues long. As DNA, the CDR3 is TGTGCCAGCTCACTAACTAGCGGGGTCTCCTACGAGCAGTACTTC. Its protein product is CASSLTSGVSYEQYF.

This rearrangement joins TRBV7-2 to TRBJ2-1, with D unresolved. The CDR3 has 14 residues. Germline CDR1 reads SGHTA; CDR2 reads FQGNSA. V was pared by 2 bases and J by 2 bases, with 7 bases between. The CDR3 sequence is CASSLSPTYNEQFF. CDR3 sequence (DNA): TGTGCCAGCAGCTTATCCCCTACCTACAATGAGCAGTTCTTC.

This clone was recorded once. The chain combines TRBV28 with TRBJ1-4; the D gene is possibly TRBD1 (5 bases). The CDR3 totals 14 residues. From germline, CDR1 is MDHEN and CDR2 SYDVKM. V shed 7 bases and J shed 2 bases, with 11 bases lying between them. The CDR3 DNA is TGTGCCAGCACCATGGGGGGTACTAATGAAAAACTGTTTTTT. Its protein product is CASTMGGTNEKLFF.

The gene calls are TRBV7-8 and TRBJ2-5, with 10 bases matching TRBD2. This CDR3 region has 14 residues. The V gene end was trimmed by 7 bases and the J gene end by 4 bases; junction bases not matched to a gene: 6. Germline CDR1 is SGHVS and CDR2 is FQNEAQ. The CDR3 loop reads CASISGRVRETQYF. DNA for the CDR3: TGTGCCAGCATAAGCGGGAGGGTACGAGAGACCCAGTACTTC.

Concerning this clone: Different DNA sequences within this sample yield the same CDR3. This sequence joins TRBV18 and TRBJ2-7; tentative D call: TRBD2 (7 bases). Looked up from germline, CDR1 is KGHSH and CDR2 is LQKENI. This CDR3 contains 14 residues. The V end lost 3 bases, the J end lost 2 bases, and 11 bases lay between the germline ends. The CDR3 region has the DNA TGTGCCAGCTCACCCTCGGGGGGCACCTACGAGCAGTACTTC. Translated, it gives CASSPSGGTYEQYF. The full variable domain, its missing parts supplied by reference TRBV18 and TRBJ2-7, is NAGVMQNPRHLVRRRGQEARLRCSPMKGHSHVYWYRQLPEEGLKFMVYLQKENIIDESGMPKERFSAEFPKEGPSILRIQQVVRGDSAAYFCASSPSGGTYEQYFGPGTRLTVT.

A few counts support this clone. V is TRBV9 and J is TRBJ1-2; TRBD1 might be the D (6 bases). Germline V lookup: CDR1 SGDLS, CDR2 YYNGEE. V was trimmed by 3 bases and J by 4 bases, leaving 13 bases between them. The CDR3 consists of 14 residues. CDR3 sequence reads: CASSDPGGAYGYTF. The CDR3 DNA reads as TGTGCCAGCAGCGACCCCGGGGGGGCCTATGGCTACACCTTC.

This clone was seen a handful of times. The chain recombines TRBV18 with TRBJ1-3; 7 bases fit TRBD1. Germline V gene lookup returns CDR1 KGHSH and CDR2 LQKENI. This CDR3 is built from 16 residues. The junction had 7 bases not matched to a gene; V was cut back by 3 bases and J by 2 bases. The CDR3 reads CASSPTGTKAGNTIYF. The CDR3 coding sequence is TGTGCCAGCTCACCGACAGGGACGAAGGCTGGAAACACCATATATTTT. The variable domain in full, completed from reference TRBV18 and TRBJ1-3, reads NAGVMQNPRHLVRRRGQEARLRCSPMKGHSHVYWYRQLPEEGLKFMVYLQKENIIDESGMPKERFSAEFPKEGPSILRIQQVVRGDSAAYFCASSPTGTKAGNTIYFGEGSWLTVV.

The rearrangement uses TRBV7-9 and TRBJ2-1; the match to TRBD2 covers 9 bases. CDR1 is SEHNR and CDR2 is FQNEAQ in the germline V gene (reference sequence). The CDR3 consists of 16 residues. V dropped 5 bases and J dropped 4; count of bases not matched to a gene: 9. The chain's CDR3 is CASSAGLAILYNEQFF. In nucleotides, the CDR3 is TGTGCCAGCAGCGCGGGACTAGCTATTCTGTACAATGAGCAGTTCTTC.

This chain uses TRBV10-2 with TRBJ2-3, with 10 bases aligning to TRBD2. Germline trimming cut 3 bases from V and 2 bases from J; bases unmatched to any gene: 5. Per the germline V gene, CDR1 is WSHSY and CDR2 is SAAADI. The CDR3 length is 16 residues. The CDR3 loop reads CASSELAGLVTDTQYF. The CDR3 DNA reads TGCGCCAGCAGTGAACTAGCGGGGTTGGTCACAGATACGCAGTATTTT.

DNA of the CDR3: TGCAGCGTTGCTGATGTGGAGGTAGTTAGGAATGAGCAGTTCTTC. It is translated as CSVADVEVVRNEQFF. V usage is TRBV29-1 and J usage is TRBJ2-1; tentative D call: TRBD2 (5 bases). Germline V gene lookup returns CDR1 SQVTM and CDR2 ANQGSEA. Trimming removed 4 bases from V and 7 bases from J, with 20 bases in between. The CDR3 extends over 15 amino acids.

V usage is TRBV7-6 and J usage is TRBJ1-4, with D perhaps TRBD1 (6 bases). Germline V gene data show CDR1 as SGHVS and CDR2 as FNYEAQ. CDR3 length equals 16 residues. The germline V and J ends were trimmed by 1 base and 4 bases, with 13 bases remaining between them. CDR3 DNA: TGTGCCAGCAGCTTAGGGCAGGGACACCGTAATGAAAAACTGTTTTTT. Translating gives CASSLGQGHRNEKLFF.

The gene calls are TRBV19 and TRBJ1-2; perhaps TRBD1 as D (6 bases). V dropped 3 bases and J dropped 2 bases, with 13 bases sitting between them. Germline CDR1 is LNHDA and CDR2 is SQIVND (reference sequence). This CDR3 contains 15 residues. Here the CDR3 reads CASSMPGHRNYGYTF. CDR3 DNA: TGTGCCAGTAGTATGCCGGGACATCGAAACTATGGCTACACCTTC. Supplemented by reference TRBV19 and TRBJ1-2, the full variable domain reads DGGITQSPKYLFRKEGQNVTLSCEQNLNHDAMYWYRQDPGQGLRLIYYSQIVNDFQKGDIAEGYSVSREKKESFPLTVTSAQKNPTAFYLCASSMPGHRNYGYTFGSGTRLTVV.

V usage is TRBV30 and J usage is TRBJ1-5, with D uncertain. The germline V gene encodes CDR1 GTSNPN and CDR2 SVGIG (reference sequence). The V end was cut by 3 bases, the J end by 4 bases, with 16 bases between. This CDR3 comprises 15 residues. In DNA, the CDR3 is TGTGCCTGGAGGACGGGAGGACTGAATAATCAGCCCCAGCATTTT. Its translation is CAWRTGGLNNQPQHF.

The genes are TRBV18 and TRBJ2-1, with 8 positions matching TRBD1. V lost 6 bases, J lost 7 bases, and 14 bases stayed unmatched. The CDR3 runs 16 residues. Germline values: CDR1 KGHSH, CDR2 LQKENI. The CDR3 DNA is TGTGCCAGCTCGACCACCCGGACAGGGCAGGTGAATGAGCAGTTCTTC. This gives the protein CASSTTRTGQVNEQFF.

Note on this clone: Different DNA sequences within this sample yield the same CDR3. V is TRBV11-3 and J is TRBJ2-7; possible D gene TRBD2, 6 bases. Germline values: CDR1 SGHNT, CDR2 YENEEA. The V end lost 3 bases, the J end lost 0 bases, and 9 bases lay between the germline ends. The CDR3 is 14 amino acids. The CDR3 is CASSFSGSSYEQYF. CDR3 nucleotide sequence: TGTGCCAGCAGCTTTAGCGGTAGCTCCTACGAGCAGTACTTC.

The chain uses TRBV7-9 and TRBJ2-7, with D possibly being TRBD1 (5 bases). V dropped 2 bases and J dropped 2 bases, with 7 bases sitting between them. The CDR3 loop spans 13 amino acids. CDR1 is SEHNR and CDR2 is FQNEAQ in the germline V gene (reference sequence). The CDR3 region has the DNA TGTGCCAGCAGCTTATCAGGGACCTACGAGCAGTACTTC. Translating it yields CASSLSGTYEQYF.

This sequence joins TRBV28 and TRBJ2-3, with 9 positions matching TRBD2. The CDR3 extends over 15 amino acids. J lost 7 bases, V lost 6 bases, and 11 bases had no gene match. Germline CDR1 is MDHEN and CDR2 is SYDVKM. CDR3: CASRRLAELQNTQYF. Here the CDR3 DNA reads TGTGCCAGCAGACGACTAGCGGAGCTACAAAATACGCAGTATTTT.

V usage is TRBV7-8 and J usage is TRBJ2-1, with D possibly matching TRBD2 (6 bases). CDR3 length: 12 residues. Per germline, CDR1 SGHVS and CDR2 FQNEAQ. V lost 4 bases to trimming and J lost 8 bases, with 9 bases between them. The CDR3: CASSSGRHEQFF. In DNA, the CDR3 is TGTGCCAGCAGCTCAGGGAGGCATGAGCAGTTCTTC.

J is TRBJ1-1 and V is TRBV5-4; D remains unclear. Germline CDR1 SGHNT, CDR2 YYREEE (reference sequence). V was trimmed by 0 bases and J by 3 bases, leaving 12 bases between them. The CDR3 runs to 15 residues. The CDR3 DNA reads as TGTGCCAGCAGCTTGGATCGTGCAGATTACACTGAAGCTTTCTTT. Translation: CASSLDRADYTEAFF.

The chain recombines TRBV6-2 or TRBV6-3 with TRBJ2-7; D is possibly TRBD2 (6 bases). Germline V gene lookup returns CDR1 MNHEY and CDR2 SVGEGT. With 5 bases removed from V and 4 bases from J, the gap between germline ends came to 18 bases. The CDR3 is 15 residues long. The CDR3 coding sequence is TGTGCCAGCAGTAGTGAGGCGGGACCAATTTACGAGCAGTACTTC. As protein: CASSSEAGPIYEQYF.

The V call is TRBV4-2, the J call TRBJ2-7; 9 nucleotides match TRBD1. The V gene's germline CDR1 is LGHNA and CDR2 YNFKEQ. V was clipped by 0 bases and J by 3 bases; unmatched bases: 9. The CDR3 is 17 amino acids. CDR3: CASSQDVNRGLGYEQYF. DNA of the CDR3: TGTGCCAGCAGCCAAGATGTCAACAGGGGGCTCGGCTACGAGCAGTACTTC.